This T cell receptor beta chain was captured in a study of T-cell memory formation after mild COVID-19. The CDR3 is 15 amino acids. Germline-derived CDR1 and CDR2 are SGHKS and YYEKEE (reference sequence). V lost 4 bases and J 6 bases, leaving 17 bases between the germline ends. MiXCR, applied by TCRdb to the 5' RACE reads, yields one record per CDR3 protein. The table lists more than 250,000 distinct CDR3 sequences, roughly 17% of them singletons. About this clonotype: Its antigen is still unknown.

Findings and limits, study-wide: Contracting clones localized mainly to CM and EM when CD4+ and mainly to EMRA when CD8+. The study found balanced CD4/CD8 in clones contracting day 15 to 85 and a CD4+ lean in later expanders.

The specimen sequenced was PBMCs or a T cell subset sorted from them (not recorded which). V and J are TRBV5-5 and TRBJ1-5; TRBD1 might be the D (6 bases). This sequence originates from a man aged 18 to 29 who had mild COVID-19 (a few samples of this study predate the infection). Cell type and time point are not known. The CDR3, as DNA: TGTGCCAGCAGCCCGTCCTGGGGGGCGGGTCAGCCCCAGCATTTT. Residues: CASSPSWGAGQPQHF.